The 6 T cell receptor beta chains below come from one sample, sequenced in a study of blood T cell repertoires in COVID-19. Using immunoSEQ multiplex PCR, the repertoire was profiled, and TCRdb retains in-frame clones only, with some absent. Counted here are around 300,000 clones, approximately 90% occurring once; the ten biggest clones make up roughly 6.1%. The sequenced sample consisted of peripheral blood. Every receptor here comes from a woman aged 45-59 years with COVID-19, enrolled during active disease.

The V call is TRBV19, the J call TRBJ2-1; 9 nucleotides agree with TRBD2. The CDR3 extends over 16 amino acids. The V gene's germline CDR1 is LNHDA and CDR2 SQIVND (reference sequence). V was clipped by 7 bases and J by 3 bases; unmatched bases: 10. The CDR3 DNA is TGTGCCAGTACCCCTGGGGGCGGGAGGGACTACAATGAGCAGTTCTTC. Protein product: CASTPGGGRDYNEQFF.

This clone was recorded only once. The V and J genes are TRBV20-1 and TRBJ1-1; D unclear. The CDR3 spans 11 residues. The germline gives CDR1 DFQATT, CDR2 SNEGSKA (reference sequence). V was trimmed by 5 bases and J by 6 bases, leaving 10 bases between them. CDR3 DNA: TGCAGTGCTCCGTTGAGTTCTGAAGCTTTCTTT. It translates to CSAPLSSEAFF.

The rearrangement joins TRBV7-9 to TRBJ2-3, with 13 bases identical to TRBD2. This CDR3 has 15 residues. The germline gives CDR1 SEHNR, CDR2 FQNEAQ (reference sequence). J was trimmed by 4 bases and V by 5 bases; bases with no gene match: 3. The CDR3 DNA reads TGTGCCAGCAGCGGAGGGACTAGCGGGGCAGATACGCAGTATTTT. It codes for CASSGGTSGADTQYF.

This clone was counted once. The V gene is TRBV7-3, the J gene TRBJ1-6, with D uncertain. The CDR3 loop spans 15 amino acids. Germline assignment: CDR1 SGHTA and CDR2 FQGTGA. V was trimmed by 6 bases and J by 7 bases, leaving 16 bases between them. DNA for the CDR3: TGTGCCAGCAGTTTAGATGCTACTAGGAATTCACCCCTCCACTTT. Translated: CASSLDATRNSPLHF. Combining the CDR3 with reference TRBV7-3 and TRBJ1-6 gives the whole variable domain GAGVSQTPSNKVTEKGKYVELRCDPISGHTALYWYRQSLGQGPEFLIYFQGTGAADDSGLPNDRFFAVRPEGSVSTLKIQRTERGDSAVYLCASSLDATRNSPLHFGNGTRLTVT.

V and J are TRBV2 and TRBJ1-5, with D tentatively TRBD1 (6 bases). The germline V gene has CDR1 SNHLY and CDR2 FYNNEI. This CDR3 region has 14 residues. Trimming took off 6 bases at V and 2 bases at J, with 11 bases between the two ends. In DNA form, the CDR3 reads TGTGCCAGCAGCGGGGACACCGGCAATCAGCCCCAGCATTTT. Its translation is CASSGDTGNQPQHF.

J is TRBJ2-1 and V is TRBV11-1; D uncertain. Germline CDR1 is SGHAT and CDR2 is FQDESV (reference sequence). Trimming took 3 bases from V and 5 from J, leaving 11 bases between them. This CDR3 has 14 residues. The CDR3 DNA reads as TGTGCCAGCAGCTTGACGACTTTGAACAATGAGCAGTTCTTC. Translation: CASSLTTLNNEQFF.